This T cell receptor beta chain was sequenced for a study of T cell responses to AZD1222 COVID-19 vaccine. Study context: Second doses were pooled across both intervals (about 4 or about 12 weeks). Study-wide points: It was only a handful of AZD1222 recipients who were seropositive at baseline. Repertoires were collected only later (after the peak T cell response had occurred). Within unmutated variant regions lay the reported targets of nearly half of spike-specific TCRs.

Measured with immunoSEQ multiplex PCR; TCRdb has only the in-frame clones, and not every one. Of some 140,000 clones listed, approximately 90% were seen once; the top ten hold about 5.9%. Turning to this clone: Its target is unknown.

In germline, CDR1 is KGHSH, CDR2 LQKENI. V lost 2 bases and J 1 base, leaving 11 bases between the germline ends. CDR3 length equals 15 residues. The chain couples TRBV18 to TRBJ1-1; D is uncertain. The starting material was peripheral blood, obtained on day 0 of AZD1222 vaccination. The receptor was isolated from an adult in good health. The CDR3 loop is CASSPGVGSNTEAFF. The CDR3 region has the DNA TGTGCCAGCTCACCAGGGGTGGGCTCGAACACTGAAGCTTTCTTT.